The clone carrying this T cell receptor beta chain has just a few counts. Its antigen is undetermined. Donors consisted of healthy bone marrow donors. This sample was taken from a study of cytomegalovirus exposure and HLA in healthy donors. Regarding the study as a whole: Productive rates of about 87% or about 30% were seen for most TCR beta V segments in an earlier analysis.

The PCR had 60 Vbeta and 13 Jbeta primers. Repertoires were generated with immunoSEQ multiplex PCR, while TCRdb's copy carries only in-frame clones and drops some. The sample contains 130,000 to 150,000 clones, 84% of which appear only once. Germline V gene sequence: CDR1 MNHNS, CDR2 SASEGT. Trimming took 1 base from V and 13 from J; bases not matched to a gene: 15. The CDR3 contains 15 residues. The sequence was obtained from a boy under 10 years old in good health and CMV-seronegative. The chain carries TRBV6-1 and TRBJ2-7; 8 bases line up with TRBD1. The specimen sequenced was PBMCs. The CDR3 is CASSEEETGVSQVYF. The CDR3 nucleotides read TGTGCCAGCAGTGAAGAAGAGACAGGGGTTAGTCAGGTTTACTTC.